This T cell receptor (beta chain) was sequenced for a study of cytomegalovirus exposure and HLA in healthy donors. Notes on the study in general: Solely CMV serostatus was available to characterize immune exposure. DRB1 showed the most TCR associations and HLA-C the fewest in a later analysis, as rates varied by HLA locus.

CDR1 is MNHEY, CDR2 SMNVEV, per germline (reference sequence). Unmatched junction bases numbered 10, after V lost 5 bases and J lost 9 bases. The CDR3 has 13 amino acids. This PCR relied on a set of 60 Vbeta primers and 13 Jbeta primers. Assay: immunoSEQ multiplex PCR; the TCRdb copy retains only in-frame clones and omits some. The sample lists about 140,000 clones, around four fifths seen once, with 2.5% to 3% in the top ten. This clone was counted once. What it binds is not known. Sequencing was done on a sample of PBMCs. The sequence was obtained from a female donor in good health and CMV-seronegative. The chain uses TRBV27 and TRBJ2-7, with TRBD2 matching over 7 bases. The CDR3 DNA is TGTGCCAGCAGTCTCCCGCGGGGGATTCGGCAGTACTTC. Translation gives CASSLPRGIRQYF.